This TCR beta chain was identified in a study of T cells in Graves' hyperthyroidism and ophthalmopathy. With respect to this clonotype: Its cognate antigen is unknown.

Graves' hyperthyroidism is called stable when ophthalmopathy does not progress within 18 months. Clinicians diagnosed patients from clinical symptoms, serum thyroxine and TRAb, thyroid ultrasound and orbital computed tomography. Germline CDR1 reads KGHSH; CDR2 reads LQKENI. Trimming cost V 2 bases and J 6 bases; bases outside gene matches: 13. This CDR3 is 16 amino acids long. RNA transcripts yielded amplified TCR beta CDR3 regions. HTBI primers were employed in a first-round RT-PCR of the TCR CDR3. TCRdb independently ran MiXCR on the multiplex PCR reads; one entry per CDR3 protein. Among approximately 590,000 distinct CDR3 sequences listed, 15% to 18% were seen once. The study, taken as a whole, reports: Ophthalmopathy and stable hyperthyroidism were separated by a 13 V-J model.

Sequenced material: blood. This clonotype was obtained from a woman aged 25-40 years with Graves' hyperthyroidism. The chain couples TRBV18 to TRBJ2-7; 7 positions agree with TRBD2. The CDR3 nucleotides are TGTGCCAGCTCACCAATATCTATCGGGAGGAAAGGCGAGCAGTACTTC. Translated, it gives CASSPISIGRKGEQYF.